The rows below give T cell receptor beta chains drawn from one sample of a study of CD8 T cells in Susac syndrome. TCRdb re-analysed the immunoSEQ multiplex PCR reads in MiXCR, keeping a single row per CDR3 protein. The sample yields 400,000 to 550,000 distinct CDR3 sequences, around 83% seen once. Sequencing was performed on CD8+ T cells from PBMCs. Receptor source: a human donor with multiple sclerosis. Each CDR3 is given with its conserved first and last residue. D genes are given only for firm matches. The size field is filled for only some rows; it gives once, few, many or a size class.

clone size	V gene	D gene	J gene	CDR3 DNA	CDR3 protein
.	TRBV27	.	TRBJ1-4	TGTGCCAGCAAACCTCGACCCGTTGGGGTTGAAAAACTGTTTTTT	CASKPRPVGVEKLFF
.	TRBV19	TRBD1	TRBJ1-5	TGTGCCAGTATCGACAGGGTGGATCAGCCCCAGCATTTT	CASIDRVDQPQHF
.	TRBV7-8	.	TRBJ1-2	TGTGCCAGCAGCTCCTACCTTGAGGTTGGCTATGGCTACACCTTC	CASSSYLEVGYGYTF
.	TRBV30	TRBD1	TRBJ2-3	TGTGCCTGGAGTGTAACAGGGGGATCGGATACGCAGTATTTT	CAWSVTGGSDTQYF
once	TRBV9	.	TRBJ1-6	TGTGCCAGCAGCGGGGGGGAGTATAATTCACCCCTCCACTTT	CASSGGEYNSPLHF
.	TRBV27	TRBD2	TRBJ2-3	TGTGCCAGCAGGATAATTAGCGGGAACGTTGGAGCAGATACGCAGTATTTT	CASRIISGNVGADTQYF
.	TRBV3-1	TRBD2	TRBJ2-5	TGTGCCAGCAGCCAAGATCGACTAGCGGGAGGGGGGGAGACCCAGTACTTC	CASSQDRLAGGGETQYF
.	TRBV6-1	.	TRBJ1-5	TGTGCCAGCAGTGGCCACGGTACACTACAGGTCAGAGGTCAGCCCCAGCATTTT	CASSGHGTLQVRGQPQHF
.	TRBV27	.	TRBJ2-5	TGTGCCAGCAGTTTGATGGGGATGGAGACCCAGTACTTC	CASSLMGMETQYF
.	TRBV11-2	.	TRBJ1-4	TGTGCCAACAGCTTAGGACGGAATGAAAAACTGTTTTTT	CANSLGRNEKLFF
.	TRBV13	.	TRBJ1-1	TGTGCCAGCAGCCCAGGGGAAGGTGTCCCCACTGAAGCTTTCTTT	CASSPGEGVPTEAFF
.	TRBV19	.	TRBJ1-2	TGTGCCAGTAGTCCCGGCGACAGCTATGGCTACACCTTC	CASSPGDSYGYTF
.	TRBV4-1	TRBD2	TRBJ2-1	TGCGCCAGCAGCCAGAAAGTCGGGGCTAGCGGGGGGGCCTTCAATGAGCAGTTCTTC	CASSQKVGASGGAFNEQFF
.	TRBV4-1	TRBD1	TRBJ1-1	TGCGCCAGCAGCCAAACAGGGGGAATGAACACTGAAGCTTTCTTT	CASSQTGGMNTEAFF
.	TRBV20-1	TRBD2	TRBJ2-1	TGCAGTGCTAGAGATCAAGCGGGAGGGCCATATGAGCAGTTCTTC	CSARDQAGGPYEQFF
.	TRBV4-1	.	TRBJ2-7	TGCGCCAGCAGCCAGGACCCGGGAAGGACGGCCTACGAGCAGTACTTC	CASSQDPGRTAYEQYF
.	TRBV6-5	TRBD2	TRBJ2-1	TGTGCCAGCAGTTACTCCCCCCCCGGGACTAGCGGGGGTAGTGAGCAGTTCTTC	CASSYSPPGTSGGSEQFF
.	TRBV4-1	TRBD1	TRBJ2-5	TGCGCCAGCAGCCTACGGACAGGGGGGGTTTCAGAGACCCAGTACTTC	CASSLRTGGVSETQYF
.	TRBV7-9	TRBD1	TRBJ2-5	TGTGCCAGCAGCTTAGTGACAGGGGGCTTTGAGACCCAGTACTTC	CASSLVTGGFETQYF
.	TRBV30	.	TRBJ1-2	TGTGCCTGGGAACAGACAGTCACCGGAGGCTATGGCTACACCTTC	CAWEQTVTGGYGYTF
.	TRBV27	TRBD2	TRBJ2-3	TGTGCCAGCAGTCCTGTAGCGGGTCACGCAGATACGCAGTATTTT	CASSPVAGHADTQYF
.	TRBV19	.	TRBJ2-1	TGTGCCAGTAGTCCAGGGCAGGGTGATGGGGAGAATGAGCAGTTCTTC	CASSPGQGDGENEQFF
.	TRBV27	TRBD1	TRBJ1-5	TGTGCCAGCAGTCCGACAGGGGGCAGGCAGCCCCAGCATTTT	CASSPTGGRQPQHF
.	TRBV12-3/TRBV12-4	.	TRBJ2-5	TGTGCCAGCTTGGCGGGGGAGACCCAGTACTTC	CASLAGETQYF
.	TRBV4-1	.	TRBJ2-2	TGCGCCAGCAGCCAAGATCGAGTCACGCAGGCGAACACCGGGGAGCTGTTTTTT	CASSQDRVTQANTGELFF
.	TRBV4-1	.	TRBJ2-3	TGCGCCTCTGGGGGGAGTCCAGATACGCAGTATTTT	CASGGSPDTQYF
.	TRBV6-5	TRBD2	TRBJ2-5	TGTGCCAGCAGTACTGGACTAGCGGGAGGGCCTGAGACCCAGTACTTC	CASSTGLAGGPETQYF
.	TRBV15	.	TRBJ2-5	TGTGCCACCAGCAGAGAGGGTGACACGGAGACCCAGTACTTC	CATSREGDTETQYF
.	TRBV30	.	TRBJ1-1	TGTGCCTGGAGTGCCCTTGGGGCACCGTCTGGAGTAACTGAAGCTTTCTTT	CAWSALGAPSGVTEAFF
.	TRBV30	.	TRBJ2-1	TGTGCCTGGGCCGACCCGGAACATAATGAGCAGTTCTTC	CAWADPEHNEQFF
.	TRBV11-2	.	TRBJ1-2	TGTGCCAGCAGCTTAGAGCCAGGTCGGGCCGACTACACCTTC	CASSLEPGRADYTF
once	TRBV3-1	.	TRBJ2-7	TGTGCCAGCAGCCAAGGGGGTCAAGGGCAGTACTTC	CASSQGGQGQYF
.	TRBV3-1	.	TRBJ1-2	TGTGCCACCCGCGGGGGGGATTTGAGCTACACCTTC	CATRGGDLSYTF
.	TRBV9	.	TRBJ2-1	TGTGCCAGCAGCGTGGAGGGATCGGGGGCCGATGAGCAGTTCTTC	CASSVEGSGADEQFF
.	TRBV3-1	.	TRBJ2-7	TGTGCCAGCAGCCATGCACAGGGAAGCTACGAGCAGTACTTC	CASSHAQGSYEQYF
.	TRBV30	.	TRBJ1-1	TGTGCCTGGAGAGGGTCGGGCGGGGGAACTGAAGCTTTCTTT	CAWRGSGGGTEAFF
.	TRBV10-3	.	TRBJ1-1	TGTGCCATCAGTGAAGAAGAGGCTGGCACTGAAGCTTTCTTT	CAISEEEAGTEAFF
.	TRBV28	TRBD2	TRBJ2-5	TGTGCCAGCAGCCCCCTCGGGAGCGGGGAAGAGACCCAGTACTTC	CASSPLGSGEETQYF
.	TRBV20-1	.	TRBJ2-1	TGCAGTGCCCTCTTTACTAGCTTTGAGCAGTTCTTC	CSALFTSFEQFF
.	TRBV29-1	.	TRBJ2-7	TGCAGCGTTTTGACAGGTTTGGTTTCCTACGAGCAGTACTTC	CSVLTGLVSYEQYF
few	TRBV7-3	.	TRBJ2-7	TGTGCCAGCAGCCCTTCCGGGACATTCTACGAGCAGTACTTC	CASSPSGTFYEQYF
.	TRBV20-1	.	TRBJ1-5	TGCAGTGTGGGTCTTGGCAATCAGCCCCAGCATTTT	CSVGLGNQPQHF
.	TRBV5-6	TRBD1	TRBJ2-1	TGTGCCAGCAGCTTGGCCGGACAGGGGTTGAACAATGAGCAGTTCTTC	CASSLAGQGLNNEQFF
few	TRBV4-2	TRBD2	TRBJ2-1	TGTGCCAGCAGCCAGGTGGCGGGGGGGCCGACGGAGCAGTTCTTC	CASSQVAGGPTEQFF
few	TRBV12-3/TRBV12-4	.	TRBJ2-1	TGTGCCAGCGGGGGATCTTCCTACAATGAGCAGTTCTTC	CASGGSSYNEQFF
.	TRBV5-6	.	TRBJ1-2	TGTGCCAGCAGCTTAAGGAGGACTAACTATGGCTACACCTTC	CASSLRRTNYGYTF
.	TRBV4-1	TRBD2	TRBJ2-1	TGCGCCAGCAGCCAAGATCCGAGCGGGGGGCCCGATGAGCAGTTCTTC	CASSQDPSGGPDEQFF
.	TRBV27	.	TRBJ1-2	TGTGCCAGCAGTCCCCTCCCGATCCCCGGACCCGGTGGCTACACCTTC	CASSPLPIPGPGGYTF
.	TRBV6-5	TRBD2	TRBJ2-3	TGTGCCAGCAGTTACTCGGAGCCACTAGCGGGCCAAGATACGCAGTATTTT	CASSYSEPLAGQDTQYF
.	TRBV4-1	TRBD1	TRBJ1-6	TGCGCCAGCAGCCAAGTTTACAGGGACAGTTCACCCCTCCACTTT	CASSQVYRDSSPLHF